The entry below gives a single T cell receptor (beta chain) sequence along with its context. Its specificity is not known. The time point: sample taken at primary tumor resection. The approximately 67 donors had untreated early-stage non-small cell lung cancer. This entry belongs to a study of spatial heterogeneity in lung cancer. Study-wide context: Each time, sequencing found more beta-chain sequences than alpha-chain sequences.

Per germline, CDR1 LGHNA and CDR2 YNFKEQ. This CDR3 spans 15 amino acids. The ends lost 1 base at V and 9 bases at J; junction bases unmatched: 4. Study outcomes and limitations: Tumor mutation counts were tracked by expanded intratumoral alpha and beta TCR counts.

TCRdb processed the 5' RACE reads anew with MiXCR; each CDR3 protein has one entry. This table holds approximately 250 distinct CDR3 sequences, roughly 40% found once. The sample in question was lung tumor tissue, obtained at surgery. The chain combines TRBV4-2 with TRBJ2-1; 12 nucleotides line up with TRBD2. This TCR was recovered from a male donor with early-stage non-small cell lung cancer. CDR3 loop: CASSQGLAGEIEQFF. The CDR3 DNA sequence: TGTGCCAGCAGCCAAGGACTAGCGGGAGAAATTGAGCAGTTCTTC.